This is a list of T cell receptor beta chains from one sample in a study of control samples from healthy donors and cancer patients. Repertoires were generated with immunoSEQ multiplex PCR, while TCRdb's copy carries only in-frame clones and drops some. The table shows 120,000 or so clones, with roughly 87% occurring only once. The sample consisted of blood. The source is a man aged 40-55 years in good health. The CDR3 runs from the conserved cysteine through the conserved F or W. D genes are given only for firm matches. Size tells how often a clone was seen (once, few, many) or the class of an expanded clone, and some rows leave it out.

abundance,j_gene,d_gene,v_gene,CDR3nt,CDR3aa
few,TRBJ2-7,-,TRBV19,TGTGCCAGTAGTGCCCCGGGACACCGCACCTACGAGCAGTACTTC,CASSAPGHRTYEQYF
-,TRBJ2-7,-,TRBV2,TGTGCCAGCAGTGGACAGTCCGAGCAGTACTTC,CASSGQSEQYF
-,TRBJ1-2,TRBD1,TRBV27,TGTGCCAGCAGTTCGACAGGGGGGTATGGCTACACCTTC,CASSSTGGYGYTF
-,TRBJ1-1,-,TRBV3-1/TRBV3-2,TGTGCCAGCAGCGTCGGGAGGGCGAGAATGAACACTGAAGCTTTCTTT,CASSVGRARMNTEAFF
-,TRBJ2-1,TRBD1,TRBV11-3,TGTGCCAGCAGCAAAGGGACAGTTTACAATGAGCAGTTCTTC,CASSKGTVYNEQFF
-,TRBJ2-7,TRBD1,TRBV6-5,TGTGCCAGCAGCGAGACCGGGACAGGCCCCTACGAGCAGTACTTC,CASSETGTGPYEQYF
few,TRBJ2-2,TRBD1,TRBV7-9,TGTGCCAGCAGCGAAAGACAGGGTGCGAACACCGGGGAGCTGTTTTTT,CASSERQGANTGELFF
-,TRBJ1-2,-,TRBV7-2,TGTGCCAGCAGCTCTACAGGGTATGGCTACACCTTC,CASSSTGYGYTF
-,TRBJ2-7,-,TRBV5-4,TGTGCCAGCAGCTTGCCGGACGGCTACGAGCAGTACTTC,CASSLPDGYEQYF
few,TRBJ2-5,-,TRBV5-8,TGTGCCAGCAGAACCCGCGCGGCGGGAGAGACCCAGTACTTC,CASRTRAAGETQYF
-,TRBJ2-5,-,TRBV11-3,TGTGCCAGCAGCTTAGGCAGGGAAGAGACCCAGTACTTC,CASSLGREETQYF
-,TRBJ1-1,TRBD1,TRBV14,TGTGCCAGCAGCCAAGGATTCGGACAGGGGGCGCTGAACACTGAAGCTTTCTTT,CASSQGFGQGALNTEAFF
-,TRBJ2-7,-,TRBV7-8,TGTGCCAGCAGCCTACCCCAGGATCGACCTACCTACGAGCAGTACTTC,CASSLPQDRPTYEQYF
-,TRBJ2-7,-,TRBV20-1,TGCAGTGCTAGTAGTTCACAGGGTATCTACGAGCAGTACTTC,CSASSSQGIYEQYF
-,TRBJ1-1,TRBD1,TRBV11-3,TGTGCCAGCAGCTTAACCCTCTGGGACAGGGCGAACACTGAAGCTTTCTTT,CASSLTLWDRANTEAFF
few,TRBJ1-2,TRBD1,TRBV29-1,TGCAGCGTTGCCGCGACAGGGGGGATTAATGGCTACACCTTC,CSVAATGGINGYTF
-,TRBJ2-1,TRBD1,TRBV7-2,TGTGCCAGCAGCACAGGGGGCTACAATGAGCAGTTCTTC,CASSTGGYNEQFF
once,TRBJ1-1,-,TRBV5-1,TGCGCCAGCAGCGTGACAGGGAACACTGAAGCTTTCTTT,CASSVTGNTEAFF
-,TRBJ2-1,TRBD2,TRBV3-1/TRBV3-2,TGTGCCAGCAGCCTCATAGCGGGGGGGCCTGACAATGAGCAGTTCTTC,CASSLIAGGPDNEQFF
-,TRBJ2-5,-,TRBV25-1,TGTGCCAGCAGTGAATCCGGGGTTTTGGGGTCCCAGTACTTC,CASSESGVLGSQYF
few,TRBJ1-2,TRBD1,TRBV6-6,TGTGCCAGCAGTGGAGGACAGGTAATCGACCTCTATGGCTACACCTTC,CASSGGQVIDLYGYTF
-,TRBJ2-5,-,TRBV11-3,TGTGCCAGCACCCCCGGGACGGAGGAGACCCAGTACTTC,CASTPGTEETQYF
once,TRBJ1-1,-,TRBV5-6,TGTGCCAGCAGCTTTGCGAACACTGAAGCTTTCTTT,CASSFANTEAFF
-,TRBJ2-7,-,TRBV12-3/TRBV12-4,TGTGCCAGCAGGTACAGTCTTCGATACGAGCAGTACTTC,CASRYSLRYEQYF
-,TRBJ2-7,-,TRBV10-3,TGTGCCATCAGTGAGTCCCAGGCGCCGTACGAGCAGTACTTC,CAISESQAPYEQYF
-,TRBJ2-7,-,TRBV11-3,TGTGCCAGCACCGACAGATGGACAACTTCCTACGAGCAGTACTTC,CASTDRWTTSYEQYF
-,TRBJ2-2,TRBD2,TRBV13,TGTGCCAGCAGCCCGCTAGCGGGGGGGCGTGACGGGGAGCTGTTTTTT,CASSPLAGGRDGELFF
-,TRBJ2-7,-,TRBV24-1,TGTGCCACCCAATCAAGGGGACACTTCTACGTTCAGTACTTC,CATQSRGHFYVQYF
-,TRBJ1-2,TRBD1,TRBV15,TGTGCCACCAGCAGGGGTCCGGGACAGGACTATGGCTACACCTTC,CATSRGPGQDYGYTF
-,TRBJ1-2,-,TRBV9,TGTGCCAGCAGCGTAGCTCCCGGCGGGGGGATCTATGGCTACACCTTC,CASSVAPGGGIYGYTF
-,TRBJ2-7,-,TRBV7-9,TGTGCCGCGTTAGGGGACACCCACTACGAGCAGTACTTC,CAALGDTHYEQYF
-,TRBJ1-2,-,TRBV24-1,TGTGCCACCAGTGACCAGGGACCGGGTCTATCGAATGGCTACACCTTC,CATSDQGPGLSNGYTF
-,TRBJ1-4,TRBD1,TRBV6-5,TGTGCCAGCAGTCACCGACAGGGTCGAAACGAAAAACTGTTTTTT,CASSHRQGRNEKLFF
-,TRBJ2-1,TRBD1,TRBV5-5,TGTGCCAGCAGCTTGTACAGGGGAAGGAATGAGCAGTTCTTC,CASSLYRGRNEQFF
-,TRBJ2-5,TRBD1,TRBV5-1,TGCGCCAGCAGCTTGGGGACAGCGACAGGGTACCAAGAGACCCAGTACTTC,CASSLGTATGYQETQYF
once,TRBJ1-6,TRBD1,TRBV7-9,TGTGCCAGCAGCTCCGGGACAGGGGGCTATAATTCACCCCTCCACTTT,CASSSGTGGYNSPLHF
once,TRBJ2-7,-,TRBV2,TGTGCCAGCAGTGAAACCCGCAGCGAGCAGTACTTC,CASSETRSEQYF
-,TRBJ2-5,-,TRBV12-3/TRBV12-4,TGTGCCAGCAGTTCCGGCGGGGAGACCCAGTACTTC,CASSSGGETQYF
-,TRBJ2-3,TRBD1,TRBV6-2/TRBV6-3,TGTGCCAGCAGTCAAGGACAGGGCCCAGATACGCAGTATTTT,CASSQGQGPDTQYF
-,TRBJ2-5,TRBD2,TRBV9,TGTGCCAGCAGCGTAGGAGTAGCGGGGGGTTTGTACTTC,CASSVGVAGGLYF
-,TRBJ2-6,-,TRBV30,TGTGCCTGGAGAGGGGAGGCACTCTTGGGGGCCAACGTCCTGACTTTC,CAWRGEALLGANVLTF
-,TRBJ2-7,TRBD1,TRBV30,TGTGCCTGGAGTGCGACAGGGAAACCCTACGAGCAGTACTTC,CAWSATGKPYEQYF
-,TRBJ1-4,TRBD1,TRBV30,TGTGCCTGGAGTGCCCGGACAGGGGCATTCAACCCAACTAATGAAAAACTGTTTTTT,CAWSARTGAFNPTNEKLFF
-,TRBJ1-6,-,TRBV18,TGTGCCAGCTCACCAGGAGGCAGGGTGGGATCACCCCTCCACTTT,CASSPGGRVGSPLHF
-,TRBJ1-1,-,TRBV24-1,TGTGCCACCAGTGATTTAAACTACCGGACGGGAGCTTTCTTT,CATSDLNYRTGAFF
-,TRBJ1-5,-,TRBV10-2,TGCGCCAGCAGTGAGCGGGCAGGGGTCGGGCAGCCCCAGCATTTT,CASSERAGVGQPQHF
once,TRBJ2-7,TRBD2,TRBV7-9,TGTGCCAGCAGGGCTAGCGGGAGCTCCTACGAGCAGTACTTC,CASRASGSSYEQYF
-,TRBJ1-1,-,TRBV6-6,TGTGCCAGCATCACAGGGCCCATGAACACTGAAGCTTTCTTT,CASITGPMNTEAFF
once,TRBJ2-5,-,TRBV25-1,TGTGCCAGCAGTGAATTAGGTCAGAGACAGGACCTACAAGAGACCCAGTACTTC,CASSELGQRQDLQETQYF
-,TRBJ2-3,-,TRBV11-3,TGTGCCAGCAGCTTAGCAGATACGCAGTATTTT,CASSLADTQYF
-,TRBJ2-7,-,TRBV7-8,TGTGCCAGCACAAGGGGTGACATTTCTACCTACGAGCAGTACTTC,CASTRGDISTYEQYF
once,TRBJ2-7,-,TRBV4-3,TGCGCCAGCAGCCAGGATCCCGGTCTAGCCTACGAGCAGTACTTC,CASSQDPGLAYEQYF
-,TRBJ1-2,TRBD1,TRBV6-4,TGTGCCAGCACCAGGGACAGGAGTCAAAACTATGGCTACACCTTC,CASTRDRSQNYGYTF
-,TRBJ1-5,-,TRBV7-2,TGTGCCAGCAGCTTAGATCTAGCCTTCAATCAGCCCCAGCATTTT,CASSLDLAFNQPQHF